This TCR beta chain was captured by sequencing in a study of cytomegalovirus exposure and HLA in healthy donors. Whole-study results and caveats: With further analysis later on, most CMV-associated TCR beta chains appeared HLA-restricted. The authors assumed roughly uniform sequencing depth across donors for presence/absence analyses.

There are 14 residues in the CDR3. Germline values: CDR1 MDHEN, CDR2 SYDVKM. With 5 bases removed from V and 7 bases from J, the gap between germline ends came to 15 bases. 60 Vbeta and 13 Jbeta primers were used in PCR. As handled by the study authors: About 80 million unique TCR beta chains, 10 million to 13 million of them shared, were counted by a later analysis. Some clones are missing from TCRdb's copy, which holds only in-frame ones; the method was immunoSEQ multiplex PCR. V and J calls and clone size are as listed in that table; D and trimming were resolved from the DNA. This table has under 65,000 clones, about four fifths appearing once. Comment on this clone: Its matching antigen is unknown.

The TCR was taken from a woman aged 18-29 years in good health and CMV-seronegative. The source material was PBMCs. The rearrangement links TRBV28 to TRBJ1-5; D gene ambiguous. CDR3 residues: CASSPALGRQPQHF. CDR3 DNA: TGTGCCAGCAGTCCCGCCCTGGGGAGACAGCCCCAGCATTTT.